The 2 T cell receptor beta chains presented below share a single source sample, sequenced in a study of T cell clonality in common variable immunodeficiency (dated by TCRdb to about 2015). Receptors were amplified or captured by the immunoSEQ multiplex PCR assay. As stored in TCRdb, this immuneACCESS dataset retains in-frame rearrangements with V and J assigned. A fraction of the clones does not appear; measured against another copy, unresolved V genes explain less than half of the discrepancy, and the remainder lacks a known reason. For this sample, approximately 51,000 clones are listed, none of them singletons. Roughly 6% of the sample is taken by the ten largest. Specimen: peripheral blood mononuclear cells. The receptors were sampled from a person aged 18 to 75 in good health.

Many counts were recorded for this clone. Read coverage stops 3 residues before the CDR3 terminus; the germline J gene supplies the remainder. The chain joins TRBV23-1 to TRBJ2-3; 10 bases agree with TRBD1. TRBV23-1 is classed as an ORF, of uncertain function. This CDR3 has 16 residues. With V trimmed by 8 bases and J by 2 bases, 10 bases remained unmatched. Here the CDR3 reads CASLTPTGGYTDTQYF. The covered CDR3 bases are TGCGCCAGCCTTACCCCGACAGGGGGCTACACAGATACG.

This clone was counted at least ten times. The sequenced CDR3 bases are TGCGCCAGCAGCTTGAACCCTAGCGGGGGGGGAGCCCAAGAGACC. The encoded protein is CASSLNPSGGGAQET. The CDR3 in full is CASSLNPSGGGAQETQYF. The chain joins TRBV5-1 to TRBJ2-5; 12 bases align to TRBD2. The CDR3 end is not reached by the read, which stops 3 residues before it; the germline J gene fills it in. Germline V gene data show CDR1 as SGHRS and CDR2 as YFSETQ. CDR3 length: 18 amino acids. After removal of 1 base from V and 1 base from J, the junction contained 8 bases not matched to a gene.